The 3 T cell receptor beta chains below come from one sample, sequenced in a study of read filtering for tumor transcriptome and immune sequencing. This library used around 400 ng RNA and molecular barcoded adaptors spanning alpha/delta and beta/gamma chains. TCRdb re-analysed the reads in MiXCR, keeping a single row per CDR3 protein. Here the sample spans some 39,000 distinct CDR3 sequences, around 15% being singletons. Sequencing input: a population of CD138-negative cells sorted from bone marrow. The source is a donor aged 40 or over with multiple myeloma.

CDR3 coding DNA: TGTGCCAGTAGTATTCAAAGACTCTCTGGGGCCAACGTCCTGACTTTC. It is translated as CASSIQRLSGANVLTF. The V call is TRBV19, the J call TRBJ2-6; D gene ambiguous. Trimming shortened V by 3 bases and J by 0 bases, and 9 bases separated the two germline ends. The CDR3 is 16 residues long. Germline CDR1 is LNHDA and CDR2 is SQIVND (reference sequence).

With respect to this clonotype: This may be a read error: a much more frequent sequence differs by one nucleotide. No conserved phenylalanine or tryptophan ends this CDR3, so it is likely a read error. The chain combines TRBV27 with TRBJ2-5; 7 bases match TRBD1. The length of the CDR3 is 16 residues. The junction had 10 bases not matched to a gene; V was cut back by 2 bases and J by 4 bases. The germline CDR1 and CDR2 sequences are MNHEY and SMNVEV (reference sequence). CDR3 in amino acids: CASSLRGGRRGETQYL. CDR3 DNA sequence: TGTGCCAGCAGTTTAAGAGGGGGCAGAAGGGGAGAGACCCAGTACTTA.

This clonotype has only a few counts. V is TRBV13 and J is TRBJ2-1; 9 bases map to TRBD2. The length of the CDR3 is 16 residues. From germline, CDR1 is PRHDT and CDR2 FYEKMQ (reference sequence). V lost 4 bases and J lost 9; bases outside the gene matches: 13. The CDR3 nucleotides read TGTGCCAGCAGCTCAACTCCCGGGACTAGCACGGTTGAGCAGTTCTTC. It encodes CASSSTPGTSTVEQFF.